Described below is a single T cell receptor (beta chain) sequence and its context. Its specificity is not known. These data originate in a study of monozygotic twins with inflammatory bowel disease. General study findings and limits: Especially with disease activity, IBD patients shared fewer clonotypes with others than healthy twins did. Whereas healthy co-twins had higher TCRbeta diversity (inverse Simpson), IBD patients had lower diversity. Background noise in patient repertoires may stem from differing immunosuppressive treatments.

The CDR3 consists of 15 residues. Germline V gives CDR1 LGHNA, CDR2 YSLEER. Eight distinct reactions (per sample) were used to make the cDNA. Following a re-call of the 5' RACE reads, TCRdb has one entry per CDR3 protein and lacks DNA. The sample has fewer than 400,000 distinct CDR3 sequences. The material sequenced was blood. This chain joins TRBV4-3 and TRBJ2-1; TCRdb's D call of TRBD2 is untestable without DNA. The sequence was obtained from a human donor with ulcerative colitis or Crohn's disease, or a healthy co-twin of an affected twin (not recorded which). The CDR3 sequence is CASSQGGREVNEQFF.